One sample yielded the 14 T cell receptor beta chains listed below, sequenced in a study of T cell changes during pregnancy in multiple sclerosis. Generated by immunoSEQ multiplex PCR, the TCRdb table keeps only in-frame clones and is missing some. The repertoire holds more than 50,000 clones, with 90% to 95% as singletons. Sequencing was performed on peripheral blood, taken before pregnancy. These receptors were collected from a female donor with multiple sclerosis, enrolled in a pregnancy study.

The genes are TRBV7-6 and TRBJ2-1, with TRBD2 matching over 9 bases. Germline CDR1 SGHVS, CDR2 FNYEAQ. Losses at the gene ends were 5 bases for V and 6 bases for J; bases not matched to a gene: 17. This CDR3 is built from 18 residues. This CDR3 reads CASSPQRGARGSFNEQFF. The DNA of the CDR3 is TGTGCCAGCAGCCCCCAGCGGGGGGCAAGAGGATCATTCAATGAGCAGTTCTTC.

The V call is TRBV27, the J call TRBJ1-5, with D maybe TRBD1 (6 bases). The CDR3 runs 16 residues. CDR1 and CDR2 (germline): MNHEY, SMNVEV (reference sequence). The germline V and J ends were trimmed by 5 bases and 0 bases, with 14 bases remaining between them. The DNA for the CDR3 is TGTGCCAGCAGTGCAGGGACACCCGCTAGCAATCAGCCCCAGCATTTT. Translation: CASSAGTPASNQPQHF.

The CDR3 here is CASSAREAGENTGELFF. CDR3 DNA: TGTGCCAGCAGCGCCCGGGAGGCGGGGGAGAACACCGGGGAGCTGTTTTTT. The rearrangement uses TRBV7-6 and TRBJ2-2; 7 bases align to TRBD2. This CDR3 contains 17 residues. CDR1 is SGHVS and CDR2 is FNYEAQ in the germline V gene. V gave up 5 bases and J gave up 1 base; unmatched junction bases: 10.

V gene TRBV11-1 combines with J gene TRBJ1-1; D is uncertain. The length of the CDR3 is 13 residues. Germline V gene sequence: CDR1 SGHAT, CDR2 FQDESV (reference sequence). Trimming took off 3 bases at V and 5 bases at J, with 10 bases between the two ends. CDR3 sequence (DNA): TGTGCCAGCAGCTTTGAGGGTGCAACTGAAGCTTTCTTT. Protein product: CASSFEGATEAFF.

This clone was picked up a small number of times. The gene calls are TRBV6-4 and TRBJ2-2; TRBD2 matches 9 bases. Germline trimming cut 5 bases from V and 2 bases from J; bases unmatched to any gene: 3. Germline CDR1 is MRHNA and CDR2 is SNTAGT. CDR3 length: 15 amino acids. The CDR3 protein is CASSHSGGNTGELFF. The CDR3 DNA is TGTGCCAGCAGTCATAGCGGGGGTAACACCGGGGAGCTGTTTTTT.

The V call is TRBV4-3, the J call TRBJ2-2, with 16 bases matching TRBD2. This CDR3 has 16 residues. Germline CDR1 reads LGHNA; CDR2 reads YSLEER. The trim removed 4 bases at V and 9 bases at J, leaving 5 bases unmatched. CDR3 sequence (DNA): TGCGCCAGCAGCCTTGGGACTAGCGGGGGGGCCAGGGAGCTGTTTTTT. It encodes CASSLGTSGGARELFF.

The V call is TRBV9, the J call TRBJ2-2; 11 bases align to TRBD2. Trimming at V came to 3 bases and at J to 3 bases, leaving 4 bases not matched to a gene. CDR3 length equals 16 residues. CDR1 and CDR2 (germline): SGDLS, YYNGEE. CDR3 sequence: CASSAYSGGDTGELFF. The CDR3 region has the DNA TGTGCCAGCAGCGCCTATAGCGGGGGGGACACCGGGGAGCTGTTTTTT.

The J gene is TRBJ2-2, the V gene TRBV18; D unresolved. The V gene lost 4 bases and the J gene lost 4 bases, with 4 bases spanning the gap. Germline values: CDR1 KGHSH, CDR2 LQKENI. The CDR3 is 12 residues long. The CDR3 nucleotides read TGTGCCAGCTCACGGGCCACCGGGGAGCTGTTTTTT. Encoded protein: CASSRATGELFF.

The rearrangement uses TRBV2 and TRBJ2-3; 9 positions match TRBD1. CDR1 is SNHLY, CDR2 FYNNEI, per germline. V shed 7 bases, J shed 3 bases, and the junction held 5 bases outside the gene matches. The CDR3 has 14 amino acids. CDR3 DNA sequence: TGTGCCAGCAAGGTGGGACAGGGTACAGATACGCAGTATTTT. The encoded protein is CASKVGQGTDTQYF.

This chain uses TRBV5-6 with TRBJ2-3; 7 positions agree with TRBD1. The CDR3 runs 14 residues. Germline CDR1 reads SGHDT; CDR2 reads YYEEEE. V gave up 7 bases and J gave up 2 bases; unmatched junction bases: 7. The chain's CDR3 is CASQGGAVTDTQYF. The CDR3 nucleotides are TGTGCCAGCCAAGGGGGCGCCGTCACAGATACGCAGTATTTT.

The chain carries TRBV6-5 and TRBJ2-7; TRBD2 matches 8 bases. Trimming removed 5 bases from V and 7 bases from J; junction bases left unmatched: 10. There are 14 residues in the CDR3. CDR1 and CDR2 (germline): MNHEY, SVGAGI. This CDR3 is CASSAHSGGLEQYF. CDR3 bases: TGTGCCAGCAGTGCCCACTCGGGAGGGTTGGAGCAGTACTTC.

The chain has TRBV7-2 and TRBJ2-5; D uncertain. The germline V gene has CDR1 SGHTA and CDR2 FQGNSA. Trimming removed 5 bases at V and 1 base at J, with 14 bases between. The CDR3 has 15 residues. In DNA form, the CDR3 reads TGTGCCAGCAGCGCACAGACCGGATTCCAAGAGACCCAGTACTTC. Translating gives CASSAQTGFQETQYF. The entire variable domain, with the rest obtained from reference TRBV7-2 and TRBJ2-5, is as follows: GAGVSQSPSNKVTEKGKDVELRCDPISGHTALYWYRQSLGQGLEFLIYFQGNSAPDKSGLPSDRFSAERTGGSVSTLTIQRTQQEDSAVYLCASSAQTGFQETQYFGPGTRLLVL.

The gene calls are TRBV10-3 and TRBJ2-3; 10 bases fit TRBD2. The CDR3 totals 17 residues. Losses at the gene ends were 8 bases for V and 3 bases for J; bases not matched to a gene: 14. Germline V gene data show CDR1 as ENHRY and CDR2 as SYGVKD. CDR3 in DNA: TGTGCCATCTTGAGGGTAGCGGGGGGCCGAGCAACAGATACGCAGTATTTT. Its translation: CAILRVAGGRATDTQYF.

V is TRBV6-5 and J is TRBJ1-5; 8 nucleotides match TRBD1. Per germline, CDR1 MNHEY and CDR2 SVGAGI. CDR3 length: 16 amino acids. After removal of 4 bases from V and 3 bases from J, the junction contained 8 bases not matched to a gene. The CDR3 spells CASSSRTGSLNQPQHF. Here the CDR3 DNA reads TGTGCCAGCAGTTCCCGGACAGGGTCTCTCAATCAGCCCCAGCATTTT.